Listed here are 23 T cell receptor beta chains from one sample, sequenced in a study of cytomegalovirus exposure and HLA in healthy donors. PCR involved 60 Vbeta and 13 Jbeta primers. Generated by immunoSEQ multiplex PCR, the TCRdb table keeps only in-frame clones and is missing some. The table lists 150,000 to 200,000 clones, over 60% of them singletons. The sample consisted of PBMCs. The receptors stem from a male donor in good health and CMV-seronegative.

This clone was picked up a small number of times. The chain joins TRBV4-3 to TRBJ1-2; TRBD1 aligns across 7 bases. V shed 1 base and J 4 bases; nucleotides not matched to a gene: 6. The length of the CDR3 is 15 residues. Germline lookup yields CDR1 LGHNA and CDR2 YSLEER. The DNA for the CDR3 is TGCGCCAGCAGCCAAGTTCCGGGACAGAGCTATGGCTACACCTTC. This encodes CASSQVPGQSYGYTF.

This clone was counted a few times. The genes are TRBV25-1 and TRBJ1-6; 11 bases line up with TRBD1. V shed 5 bases, J shed 10 bases, and the junction held 4 bases outside the gene matches. The CDR3 covers 14 residues. Germline V gene data show CDR1 as MGHDK and CDR2 as SYGVNS. CDR3 nucleotide sequence: TGTGCCAGCAGTTTGGGGACAGGGGGATCACCCCTCCACTTT. This encodes CASSLGTGGSPLHF.

This rearrangement joins TRBV5-1 to TRBJ1-2, with D possibly being TRBD1 (6 bases). The CDR3 loop spans 13 amino acids. Trimming left V 2 bases short and J 8 bases short, with 13 bases between. Germline V gene sequence: CDR1 SGHRS, CDR2 YFSETQ. The CDR3 here is CASSFQGSGGYTF. In nucleotides, the CDR3 is TGCGCCAGCAGCTTTCAGGGGTCGGGCGGCTACACCTTC.

The chain has TRBV9 and TRBJ2-7; D unclear. The CDR3 covers 14 residues. V lost 2 bases to trimming and J lost 2 bases, with 11 bases between them. Germline V gene data show CDR1 as SGDLS and CDR2 as YYNGEE. CDR3 region: CASSVVPGAYEQYF. The CDR3 DNA reads as TGTGCCAGCAGCGTGGTCCCGGGTGCCTACGAGCAGTACTTC.

This clone came up a few times. J is TRBJ2-1 and V is TRBV29-1; no clear D. The germline V and J ends were trimmed by 2 bases and 0 bases, with 5 bases remaining between them. Germline assignment: CDR1 SQVTM and CDR2 ANQGSEA. The CDR3 length is 13 residues. CDR3 in DNA: TGCAGCGTTGAACTAGTCTCCTACAATGAGCAGTTCTTC. It specifies CSVELVSYNEQFF.

The V gene is TRBV7-9, the J gene TRBJ2-7; 8 positions match TRBD1. After removal of 5 bases from V and 3 bases from J, the junction contained 6 bases not matched to a gene. The CDR3 length is 14 residues. Germline V lookup: CDR1 SEHNR, CDR2 FQNEAQ (reference sequence). The CDR3, as DNA: TGTGCCAGCAGCCAGGACAGGGTAGGCTACGAGCAGTACTTC. It yields the protein CASSQDRVGYEQYF.

In DNA, the CDR3 is TGTGCCAGCTCACCGACAGGGAACTACGAGCAGTACTTC. It specifies CASSPTGNYEQYF. The V call is TRBV18, the J call TRBJ2-7; 7 bases are shared with TRBD1. Germline CDR1 reads KGHSH; CDR2 reads LQKENI. This CDR3 region has 13 residues. Losses at the gene ends were 3 bases for V and 3 bases for J; bases not matched to a gene: 2.

The chain combines TRBV14 with TRBJ2-2; TRBD1 is a possible D gene (5 bases). The V and J ends lost 8 bases and 5 bases respectively, with 6 bases between them. Germline V lookup: CDR1 SGHDN, CDR2 FVKESK. CDR3 size: 11 residues. Here the CDR3 DNA reads TGTGCCAGCGGACATACCGGGGAGCTGTTTTTT. Protein sequence: CASGHTGELFF.

The chain links TRBV7-9 to TRBJ2-5; 9 positions match TRBD2. Germline loops: CDR1 SEHNR, CDR2 FQNEAQ (reference sequence). The CDR3 runs 16 residues. V lost 0 bases, J lost 5 bases, and 7 bases stayed unmatched. This chain's CDR3 is CASSLASGGGGETQYF. CDR3 nucleotides: TGTGCCAGCAGCTTAGCTAGCGGGGGCGGCGGGGAGACCCAGTACTTC.

The V gene is TRBV19, the J gene TRBJ2-5, with D perhaps TRBD2 (7 bases). CDR3 length: 16 residues. In germline, CDR1 is LNHDA, CDR2 SQIVND (reference sequence). V shed 5 bases and J shed 2 bases, with 18 bases lying between them. The CDR3 coding sequence is TGTGCCAGTAGTGTCCGGGCGGGGGCCATTCAAGAGACCCAGTACTTC. This codes for CASSVRAGAIQETQYF.

V usage is TRBV5-8 and J usage is TRBJ1-2; D gene ambiguous. Per the germline V gene, CDR1 is SGHTS and CDR2 is YDEGEE. The CDR3 length is 17 residues. V lost 1 base and J 7 bases, leaving 23 bases between the germline ends. The CDR3 reads CASSLPQLPLTATGYTF. CDR3 coding DNA: TGTGCCAGCAGCTTGCCACAACTACCTCTAACCGCGACTGGCTACACCTTC.

This clone was seen more than once but under ten times. The chain uses TRBV5-1 and TRBJ2-7, with a tentative D call TRBD2 (5 bases). From germline, CDR1 is SGHRS and CDR2 YFSETQ. Trimming took 1 base from V and 10 from J, leaving 12 bases between them. The CDR3 length is 12 residues. The CDR3 region has the DNA TGCGCCAGCAGCTTGTCCCGGGATCAACAGTACTTC. Translating it yields CASSLSRDQQYF.

The chain uses TRBV27 and TRBJ1-3; D possibly corresponds to TRBD1 (5 bases). Per the germline V gene, CDR1 is MNHEY and CDR2 is SMNVEV (reference sequence). CDR3 length: 18 amino acids. Trimming took off 3 bases at V and 3 bases at J, with 21 bases between the two ends. CDR3 residues: CASSLRKEGIGGGNTIYF. The CDR3 coding sequence is TGTGCCAGCAGTTTGCGAAAGGAGGGGATCGGTGGTGGAAACACCATATATTTT.

The chain is built from TRBV5-6 and TRBJ2-3; 9 bases line up with TRBD1. With V trimmed by 4 bases and J by 4 bases, 10 bases remained unmatched. Germline values: CDR1 SGHDT, CDR2 YYEEEE. CDR3 length equals 16 residues. The CDR3 DNA reads as TGTGCCAGCAGCCCCCGGGACAGGGCGTTTCCAGATACGCAGTATTTT. It translates to CASSPRDRAFPDTQYF.

This rearrangement joins TRBV4-2 to TRBJ1-1; maybe TRBD1 (5 bases). The ends were cut back, 4 bases at V and 2 bases at J, with 14 bases in the middle. Germline CDR1 LGHNA, CDR2 YNFKEQ. The length of the CDR3 is 15 residues. The CDR3 is CASSRRKTANTEAFF. CDR3 nucleotides: TGTGCCAGCAGCCGAAGGAAGACAGCAAACACTGAAGCTTTCTTT.

The chain carries TRBV6-5 and TRBJ2-3; TRBD2 is a possible D gene (7 bases). With 6 bases removed from V and 6 bases from J, the gap between germline ends came to 16 bases. CDR1 and CDR2 (germline): MNHEY, SVGAGI. The CDR3 runs to 14 residues. CDR3 amino acids: CASSHRGASDTQYF. The CDR3 DNA sequence: TGTGCCAGCAGCCACCGGGGGGCCTCCGATACGCAGTATTTT.

This chain joins TRBV6-1 and TRBJ1-5; D is uncertain. The V gene lost 5 bases and the J gene lost 5 bases, with 7 bases spanning the gap. CDR3 length: 12 residues. Germline CDR1 MNHNS, CDR2 SASEGT. In DNA form, the CDR3 reads TGTGCCAGCAGTACTCTTTATCAGCCCCAGCATTTT. Its translation is CASSTLYQPQHF.

This clone was counted a few times. This sample also contains other DNA sequences that code for the same CDR3. This chain links TRBV27 with TRBJ2-7; a possible D gene is TRBD1 (7 bases). The germline gives CDR1 MNHEY, CDR2 SMNVEV (reference sequence). CDR3 length equals 15 residues. V lost 6 bases to trimming and J lost 1 base, with 16 bases between them. The CDR3 DNA follows: TGTGCCAGCAGCCCCCGGGCAGGGGGGTCCTACGAGCAGTACTTC. Translation gives CASSPRAGGSYEQYF.

V usage is TRBV18 and J usage is TRBJ2-7; TRBD2 might be the D (6 bases). The CDR3 is made up of 15 amino acids. Germline lookup yields CDR1 KGHSH and CDR2 LQKENI. Deletions cut 6 bases from V and 7 bases from J, with 22 bases between. In nucleotides, the CDR3 is TGTGCCAGCTCCCTTAGTATAGACCGGGAGAGAGAGCAGTACTTC. It encodes CASSLSIDREREQYF.

This rearrangement joins TRBV6-5 to TRBJ2-7; no clear D gene. With 2 bases removed from V and 3 bases from J, the gap between germline ends came to 8 bases. The CDR3 spans 13 residues. The V gene's germline CDR1 is MNHEY and CDR2 SVGAGI. CDR3: CASSYGDIYEQYF. The CDR3 nucleotides are TGTGCCAGCAGTTACGGCGACATCTACGAGCAGTACTTC.

CDR3 sequence reads: CASSRILSRTGNTIYF. CDR3 bases: TGTGCCAGCAGTCGCATACTGTCCAGGACTGGAAACACCATATATTTT. The V call is TRBV6-6, the J call TRBJ1-3; D is ambiguous. Trimming shortened V by 5 bases and J by 2 bases, and 16 bases separated the two germline ends. CDR3 length equals 16 residues. Germline-derived CDR1 and CDR2 are MNHNY and SVGAGI (reference sequence).

The chain couples TRBV7-3 to TRBJ1-1, with a tentative D call TRBD1 (5 bases). The CDR3 is 16 residues long. V was clipped by 1 base and J by 2 bases, with 14 bases between them. Germline CDR1 SGHTA, CDR2 FQGTGA. The CDR3 loop is CASSLSAGGINTEAFF. The CDR3 DNA follows: TGTGCCAGCAGCTTAAGTGCGGGGGGGATAAACACTGAAGCTTTCTTT.

The count of this clone is one. The gene calls are TRBV30 and TRBJ2-1, with a weak D call TRBD1 (5 bases). CDR1 and CDR2 from the germline V gene are GTSNPN and SVGIG (reference sequence). Trimming took off 5 bases at V and 10 bases at J, with 18 bases between the two ends. This CDR3 has 13 residues. The CDR3 reads CAWVRQGNDEQFF. In DNA form, the CDR3 reads TGTGCCTGGGTACGCCAGGGAAATGACGAGCAGTTCTTC.